This T cell receptor (beta chain) emerged from a study of blood T cell repertoires in COVID-19 (dated by TCRdb to about 2020). With respect to the entire study: Samples covering the acute and convalescent phases of COVID-19 were provided by collaborators in the United States, Italy and Spain. Sample metadata almost always included a de-identified subject ID, COVID-19 status, age in years and sex. The material from the prospective study consisted of cDNA or gDNA derived from T cells, B-cell-depleted T cells, or PBMCs. The repertoires were released in a freely available public database meant as a resource for research on the immune response to SARS-CoV-2. Samples came from the ongoing ImmuneRACE study (first 160 participants) plus 1,254 subjects from 6 global collaborators. HLA class I and class II types, where available, came from metadata supplied by the sample provider rather than from assay-based typing. The dataset comprised deeply sampled blood TCRbeta repertoires from subjects exposed to, actively infected with, or recovered from COVID-19.

Samples from volunteer blood donors who had recovered from COVID-19 were contributed by a second Seattle source. Whole blood was collected in K2EDTA tubes by collaborating institutions according to the institutions' own protocols. For TCRbeta analysis, collaborators shipped samples in one of three forms: frozen whole blood, isolated PBMCs, or DNA extracted from either of those sample types. Overall results and qualifications from the work: Clinical and demographic metadata were provided uncurated, with the amount varying by source and participant.

In the case of this clone: It has no known antigen specificity. Base-call qualities are not available, and no considerably larger clone is one nucleotide away.

TCRbeta CDR3 regions were amplified from genomic DNA by means of the immunoSEQ Assay, a bias-controlled multiplex PCR. As for the original processing: Within the assay, amplification of reference gene primers was used to estimate how many nucleated cells each sample contained. Sequence reads were collapsed and filtered to measure the absolute abundance of every unique TCRbeta CDR3 rearrangement. For each sample, productive Simpson clonality was calculated as the square root of Simpson's diversity index over productive rearrangements. TCRdb stores this immuneACCESS table with in-frame sequences only. Part of the clones is absent; in the studies checked, under half of the shortfall reflects unresolved V genes, and no reason is known for the rest. The V and J calls and clone size are taken from that table; D and trimming were inferred from the DNA. The sample table holds 200,000 to 250,000 clones, of which 70% to 90% were seen once. Roughly 12% of the sample is in the top ten clones.

In the germline V gene, CDR1 corresponds to MNHEY and CDR2 to SVGEGT. From the cysteine up to the phenylalanine, the CDR3 has a length of 19 residues. The CDR3 DNA has 57 bases and is translated from base 1. The V end gives up 2 bases and the J end 3 bases, leaving 13 bases in the junction not matched to a gene. This chain joins TRBV6-2 or TRBV6-3 to TRBJ2-2; the junction holds 9 bases that match TRBD2. The sequence was collected from a woman under 30 who had recovered from COVID-19. Source material: peripheral blood. Here the CDR3 is given as CASSYRVGQTSGYTGELFF. The DNA reads as follows: TGTGCCAGCAGTTACCGAGTCGGGCAGACTAGCGGATACACCGGGGAGCTGTTTTTT.